The following is a T cell receptor (beta chain) sequence with its context. Its antigen remains unknown. The data belong to a study of shared clonotypes between healthy human individuals. Study conclusions and caveats: The study sampled only blood, and tissue repertoires likely differ. Sequencing depth was predicted to influence how clonotypes are shared among donors.

The CDR3 extends over 16 amino acids. The germline CDR1 and CDR2 sequences are MNHEY and SMNVEV (reference sequence). V lost 2 bases and J 5 bases, leaving 18 bases between the germline ends. It was about 0.3 ug DNA, some 33,000 T cell genomes, that went into each replicate PCR of unsorted PBMC. Profiling relied on immunoSEQ multiplex PCR, and the TCRdb table lists in-frame clones only, not all of them. Of about half a million clones in the sample, around 79% are singletons; the top ten hold approximately 13%. The source material was PBMCs. The TCR comes from a woman aged 40-49 years in good health. Some clones in this sample may be carry-over from other donors' samples. The chain uses TRBV27 and TRBJ1-2; possibly TRBD1 for D (6 bases). CDR3 amino acids: CASSLKGGEQGYGYTF. The DNA of the CDR3 is TGTGCCAGCAGTTTAAAGGGGGGGGAGCAAGGGTATGGCTACACCTTC.